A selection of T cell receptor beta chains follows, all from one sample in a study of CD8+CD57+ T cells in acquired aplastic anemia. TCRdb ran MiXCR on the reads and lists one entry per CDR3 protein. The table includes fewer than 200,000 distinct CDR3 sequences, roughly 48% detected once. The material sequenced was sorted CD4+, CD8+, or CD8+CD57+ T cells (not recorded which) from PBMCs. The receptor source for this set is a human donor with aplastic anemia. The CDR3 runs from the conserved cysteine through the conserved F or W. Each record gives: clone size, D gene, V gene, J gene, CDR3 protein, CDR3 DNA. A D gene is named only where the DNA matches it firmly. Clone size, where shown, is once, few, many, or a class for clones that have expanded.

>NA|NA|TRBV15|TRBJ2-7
CATSATGSGEQYF
TGTGCCACCAGCGCGACGGGATCGGGTGAGCAGTACTTC
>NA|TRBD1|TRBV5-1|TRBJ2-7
CASTDPGTGTYEQYF
TGCGCCAGCACAGACCCCGGGACAGGGACCTACGAGCAGTACTTC
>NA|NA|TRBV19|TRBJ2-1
CASSIWTDPYNEQFF
TGTGCCAGTAGTATTTGGACGGATCCCTACAATGAGCAGTTCTTC
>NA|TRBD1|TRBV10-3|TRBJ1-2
CAISGQGGDYGYTF
TGTGCCATCAGTGGACAGGGTGGGGACTATGGCTACACCTTC
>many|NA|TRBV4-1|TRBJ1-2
CASSQALRDGYTF
TGCGCCAGCAGCCAAGCCCTGAGGGATGGCTACACCTTC
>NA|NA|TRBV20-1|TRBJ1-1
CSARHRPGPEAFF
TGCAGTGCTAGACACCGTCCCGGCCCTGAAGCTTTCTTT
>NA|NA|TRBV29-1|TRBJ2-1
CSVSSTGARGGEQFF
TGCAGCGTCTCTTCGACCGGGGCGAGAGGAGGTGAGCAGTTCTTC
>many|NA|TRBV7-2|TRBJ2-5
CASSWASRSGETQYF
TGTGCCAGCAGCTGGGCCTCCAGGTCTGGGGAGACCCAGTACTTC
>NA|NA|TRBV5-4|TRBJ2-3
CASSLDRATADTQYF
TGTGCCAGCAGCTTGGACAGGGCTACGGCAGATACGCAGTATTTT
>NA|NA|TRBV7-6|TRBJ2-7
CASSWAQNYEQYF
TGTGCCAGCAGCTGGGCACAGAACTACGAGCAGTACTTC
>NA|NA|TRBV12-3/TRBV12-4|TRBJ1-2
CASSSLDPVGRHNYGYTF
TGTGCCAGCAGTTCCTTAGATCCCGTGGGACGGCATAACTATGGCTACACCTTC
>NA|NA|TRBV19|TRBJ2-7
CASSTNRDGSYEQYF
TGTGCCAGTAGTACAAACCGGGACGGGAGCTACGAGCAGTACTTC
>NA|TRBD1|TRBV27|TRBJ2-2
CASSLFGRGMKGELFF
TGTGCCAGCAGTTTATTTGGCAGGGGGATGAAAGGGGAGCTGTTTTTT
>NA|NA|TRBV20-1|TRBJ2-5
CSARGSQETQYF
TGCAGTGCTAGGGGCAGTCAAGAGACCCAGTACTTC
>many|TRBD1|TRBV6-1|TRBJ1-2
CASVAPGQYYGYTF
TGTGCCAGCGTAGCACCGGGACAGTACTATGGCTACACCTTC
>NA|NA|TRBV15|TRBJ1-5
CATSRDPGAGQPQHF
TGTGCCACCAGCAGAGATCCGGGGGCGGGTCAGCCCCAGCATTTT
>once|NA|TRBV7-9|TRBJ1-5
CASTEDSNQPQHF
TGTGCCAGCACAGAAGATAGCAATCAGCCCCAGCATTTT
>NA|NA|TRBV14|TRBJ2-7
CASSQDLASYEQYF
TGTGCCAGCAGCCAAGATCTAGCCTCCTACGAGCAGTACTTC